A selection of T cell receptor beta chains follows, all from one sample in a study of shared clonotypes between healthy human individuals. The assay was immunoSEQ multiplex PCR, and TCRdb's table has in-frame clones only and misses some. Of 560,000 or so clones in the sample, approximately 96% are singletons; the top ten hold approximately 0.12%. The sequenced sample consisted of naive CD8+ T cells sorted from blood. Source of these receptors: a woman aged 25-40 years in good health. Both conserved end residues are part of each CDR3. The D gene is left open where the match is weak. Clone size is stated in some rows and not others, as once, few, many or a class when expanded.

J: TRBJ2-1; size: -; D: -; V: TRBV6-6; DNA: TGTGCCAGCACGGGGAAAAAATCCTACAATGAGCAGTTCTTC; CDR3: CASTGKKSYNEQFF
J: TRBJ1-5; size: -; D: -; V: TRBV12-5; DNA: TGTGCTAGTGCCCTTGGACCTTTTAATCAGCCCCAGCATTTT; CDR3: CASALGPFNQPQHF
J: TRBJ1-1; size: -; D: -; V: TRBV5-5; DNA: TGTGCCAGCAGCTTCCATTACCCGGACACTGAAGCTTTCTTT; CDR3: CASSFHYPDTEAFF
J: TRBJ1-5; size: -; D: TRBD1; V: TRBV4-1; DNA: TGCGCCAGCAGCCACGGACAGGCCTATAGCAATCAGCCCCAGCATTTT; CDR3: CASSHGQAYSNQPQHF
J: TRBJ1-2; size: -; D: TRBD1; V: TRBV6-1; DNA: TGTGCCAGCAGTGAGTTCTCAGGGGGCTATGGCTACACCTTC; CDR3: CASSEFSGGYGYTF
J: TRBJ1-2; size: -; D: TRBD1; V: TRBV29-1; DNA: TGCAGCGTTGAAGATCGGGGACAGGGGGCGCGGAACTATGGCTACACCTTC; CDR3: CSVEDRGQGARNYGYTF
J: TRBJ2-3; size: -; D: -; V: TRBV28; DNA: TGTGCCAGCAGTAATAACAGGGTAGGAGGGAGGGATACGCAGTATTTT; CDR3: CASSNNRVGGRDTQYF
J: TRBJ2-7; size: -; D: -; V: TRBV6-7; DNA: TGTGCCAGCAGTTACAGGCATCTTGAGGGTGTCTACGAGCAGTACTTC; CDR3: CASSYRHLEGVYEQYF
J: TRBJ2-7; size: -; D: -; V: TRBV6-5; DNA: TGTGCCAGCAGTGGAGGAAACCTCTACGAGCAGTACTTC; CDR3: CASSGGNLYEQYF
J: TRBJ1-1; size: -; D: -; V: TRBV11-2; DNA: TGTGCCAGCAGCTTAGTTCAGGGGACTGAAGCTTTCTTT; CDR3: CASSLVQGTEAFF
J: TRBJ1-3; size: -; D: -; V: TRBV2; DNA: TGTGCCAGCAGGGCTTTCTCTGGAAACACCATATATTTT; CDR3: CASRAFSGNTIYF
J: TRBJ1-1; size: -; D: -; V: TRBV28; DNA: TGTGCCAGCAGTTTGGACAGTATGAACACTGAAGCTTTCTTT; CDR3: CASSLDSMNTEAFF
J: TRBJ1-1; size: -; D: -; V: TRBV10-3; DNA: TGTGCCATCAGTGAGTATCAGGAGAGGAGCACTGAAGCTTTCTTT; CDR3: CAISEYQERSTEAFF
J: TRBJ2-7; size: -; D: -; V: TRBV28; DNA: TGTGCCAGCAGCCCTCAACAAAACTCCTACGAGCAGTACTTC; CDR3: CASSPQQNSYEQYF
J: TRBJ2-3; size: -; D: -; V: TRBV19; DNA: TGTGCCAGTAGTATGGCGGGATCCCTCGGGACAGATACGCAGTATTTT; CDR3: CASSMAGSLGTDTQYF
J: TRBJ2-7; size: -; D: -; V: TRBV20-1; DNA: TGCAGTGCTACCGGGGGAGACGAGCAGTACTTC; CDR3: CSATGGDEQYF
J: TRBJ1-1; size: -; D: TRBD1; V: TRBV7-2; DNA: TGTGCCACCCAGGACAGGTCCACATGGCATTCGAACACTGAAGCTTTCTTT; CDR3: CATQDRSTWHSNTEAFF
J: TRBJ1-4; size: -; D: -; V: TRBV14; DNA: TGTGCCAGCAGCCAAGAGCGTAGAGGAACAACTAATGAAAAACTGTTTTTT; CDR3: CASSQERRGTTNEKLFF
J: TRBJ2-1; size: once; D: -; V: TRBV28; DNA: TGTGCCAGCAGTTACGGACGTTACAATGAGCAGTTCTTC; CDR3: CASSYGRYNEQFF
J: TRBJ2-1; size: once; D: TRBD2; V: TRBV4-1; DNA: TGCGCCAGCAGCCAAGTGGGCGGGAGGGGCTACAATGAGCAGTTCTTC; CDR3: CASSQVGGRGYNEQFF
J: TRBJ2-1; size: few; D: TRBD2; V: TRBV28; DNA: TGTGCCAGCAGTGGGACTAGTGTCCCCTACAATGAGCAGTTCTTC; CDR3: CASSGTSVPYNEQFF
J: TRBJ2-1; size: -; D: TRBD2; V: TRBV30; DNA: TGTGCCTGGAGTTTACTAGCGGGAGGGCCCTCCTACAATGAGCAGTTCTTC; CDR3: CAWSLLAGGPSYNEQFF
J: TRBJ1-1; size: -; D: -; V: TRBV6-4; DNA: TGTGCCAGCAGTGAAGAGAGGAACACTGAAGCTTTCTTT; CDR3: CASSEERNTEAFF
J: TRBJ2-7; size: -; D: -; V: TRBV28; DNA: TGTGCCAGCAGTTACCAGGGCTACGAGCAGTACTTC; CDR3: CASSYQGYEQYF
J: TRBJ2-5; size: -; D: TRBD2; V: TRBV5-1; DNA: TGCGCCAGCAGCCCAAGGGGAGGGAAAGAGACCCAGTACTTC; CDR3: CASSPRGGKETQYF
J: TRBJ1-2; size: -; D: TRBD1; V: TRBV28; DNA: TGTGCCAGCCGACAGGGGGCAGACGGCTACACCTTC; CDR3: CASRQGADGYTF
J: TRBJ2-5; size: -; D: TRBD1; V: TRBV5-1; DNA: TGCGCCAGCAGCTTTATACCGACAGGGAGAAGGGAGACCCAGTACTTC; CDR3: CASSFIPTGRRETQYF
J: TRBJ1-2; size: -; D: TRBD1; V: TRBV28; DNA: TGTGCCAGCAGTGACAGGGGACTCAACTATGGCTACACCTTC; CDR3: CASSDRGLNYGYTF
J: TRBJ1-1; size: -; D: -; V: TRBV27; DNA: TGTGCCAGCAGTTCCCCAGGGCGGGGCACTGAAGCTTTCTTT; CDR3: CASSSPGRGTEAFF
J: TRBJ2-7; size: -; D: TRBD2; V: TRBV29-1; DNA: TGCAGCGTTGACTCTAGCGGGAGCTACGAGCAGTACTTC; CDR3: CSVDSSGSYEQYF
J: TRBJ2-6; size: -; D: -; V: TRBV27; DNA: TGTGCCAGCAGTGTCGCTATCCCTGGGGCCAACGTCCTGACTTTC; CDR3: CASSVAIPGANVLTF
J: TRBJ2-3; size: -; D: -; V: TRBV27; DNA: TGTGCCCCCGTTTGGGTCGAAAGCACAGATACGCAGTATTTT; CDR3: CAPVWVESTDTQYF
J: TRBJ2-7; size: -; D: TRBD2; V: TRBV2; DNA: TGTGCCAGCAGGCCGTTCGCGGGAGGAACCTACGAGCAGTACTTC; CDR3: CASRPFAGGTYEQYF
J: TRBJ2-7; size: once; D: TRBD1; V: TRBV4-1; DNA: TGCGCCAGCAGCCAAAACCCCAGGGGGCGAACGTACGAGCAGTACTTC; CDR3: CASSQNPRGRTYEQYF
J: TRBJ2-1; size: -; D: TRBD2; V: TRBV11-2; DNA: TGTGCCAGCAGCCGGAGCGGGGTGAGCTCCTACAATGAGCAGTTCTTC; CDR3: CASSRSGVSSYNEQFF
J: TRBJ1-2; size: -; D: TRBD1; V: TRBV13; DNA: TGTGCCAGCAGCCCCTGGGACAGCTATGGCTACACCTTC; CDR3: CASSPWDSYGYTF
J: TRBJ2-5; size: -; D: TRBD2; V: TRBV4-2; DNA: TGTGCCAGCAGCCAAGGGGGACTAGTAGTTTCCGAAGAGACCCAGTACTTC; CDR3: CASSQGGLVVSEETQYF
J: TRBJ2-7; size: -; D: TRBD2; V: TRBV5-5; DNA: TGTGCCAGCAGCCCGGGACTAGCGGGAGTCGGGTACGAGCAGTACTTC; CDR3: CASSPGLAGVGYEQYF
J: TRBJ2-5; size: -; D: -; V: TRBV30; DNA: TGTGCCTGGAGTGGGGGGGTGGGCCAAGAGACCCAGTACTTC; CDR3: CAWSGGVGQETQYF
J: TRBJ2-1; size: -; D: TRBD2; V: TRBV27; DNA: TGTGCCAGTCGGTTTATGGGCGGGAGGGCCTACAATGAGCAGTTCTTC; CDR3: CASRFMGGRAYNEQFF
J: TRBJ2-1; size: -; D: -; V: TRBV6-5; DNA: TGTGCCAGCAGCTTGTCCTTTCAGGGAAATGAGCAGTTCTTC; CDR3: CASSLSFQGNEQFF
J: TRBJ2-1; size: -; D: TRBD2; V: TRBV15; DNA: TGTGCCACCAGCAGAGTGATAGCGGGAGCGATTGAGCAGTTCTTC; CDR3: CATSRVIAGAIEQFF
J: TRBJ2-1; size: -; D: -; V: TRBV6-5; DNA: TGTGCCAGCAGTTACGAATACGGGCAGAACAATGAGCAGTTCTTC; CDR3: CASSYEYGQNNEQFF